These 23 T cell receptor beta chains share one sample of origin, sequenced in a study of T cell repertoires in cytomegalovirus infection. These receptors lack a known antigen. TCRdb reanalysed the reads using MiXCR and keeps one entry per CDR3 protein. The table shows approximately 270,000 distinct CDR3 sequences, with roughly a fifth occurring only once. The material was cultured PBMCs, obtained from culture after CMV antigen stimulation. These receptors originate from a human donor in good health (CMV status not recorded). Some clones in this sample may be carry-over from other donors' samples.

This clonotype was seen a few times. V usage is TRBV29-1 and J usage is TRBJ1-1, with 8 bases identical to TRBD1. The CDR3 runs 13 residues. CDR1 SQVTM and CDR2 ANQGSEA come from the germline V gene. Unmatched junction bases numbered 7, after V lost 6 bases and J lost 4 bases. CDR3 nucleotides: TGCAGCGTAGGACAGGGACGGGTCACTGAAGCTTTCTTT. Protein sequence: CSVGQGRVTEAFF.

The sample holds a few counts of this clonotype. J is TRBJ1-6 and V is TRBV20-1; 11 nucleotides agree with TRBD1. CDR1 is DFQATT, CDR2 SNEGSKA, per germline (reference sequence). CDR3 length: 18 residues. V was pared by 3 bases and J by 0 bases, with 7 bases of the junction left unmatched. CDR3 in amino acids: CSARRGQGVSSYNSPLHF. The CDR3 nucleotides are TGCAGTGCTAGGAGGGGACAGGGGGTTAGCTCCTATAATTCACCCCTCCACTTT.

This chain uses TRBV19 with TRBJ2-7; D remains unclear. Trimming cost V 4 bases and J 5 bases, with 15 bases left between them. Germline V gene lookup returns CDR1 LNHDA and CDR2 SQIVND (reference sequence). The CDR3 loop spans 14 amino acids. The CDR3 bases are TGTGCCAGTAGTAGGGTTGGTCGCCCTGACGAGCAGTACGTC. Protein: CASSRVGRPDEQYV.

The chain joins TRBV7-2 to TRBJ1-4; D ambiguous. Germline V gene sequence: CDR1 SGHTA, CDR2 FQGNSA. Trimming cost V 0 bases and J 9 bases, with 5 bases left between them. The CDR3 is 12 residues long. CDR3: CASSLAPQKLFF. The CDR3 DNA reads TGTGCCAGCAGCTTAGCCCCTCAAAAACTGTTTTTT.

V gene TRBV7-2 combines with J gene TRBJ2-1, with D maybe TRBD1 (6 bases). The V end lost 0 bases, the J end lost 9 bases, and 9 bases lay between the germline ends. The CDR3 is made up of 13 amino acids. Germline V lookup: CDR1 SGHTA, CDR2 FQGNSA. The CDR3 region is CASSLAQGSEQFF. The CDR3 DNA is TGTGCCAGCAGCTTAGCTCAGGGGAGTGAGCAGTTCTTC.

This clonotype came up a few times. The CDR3 DNA follows: TGCGCCAGCAGCTTCTTGTTTTTTTTTCTAGCGGGAGGTGAGTTAGCCAAAAACATTCAGTACTTC. Translation: CASSFLFFFLAGGELAKNIQYF. The chain couples TRBV5-1 to TRBJ2-4, with TRBD2 identical over 11 bases. There are 22 residues in the CDR3. Germline V gene data show CDR1 as SGHRS and CDR2 as YFSETQ. With 2 bases clipped from V and 0 bases from J, the junction kept 19 bases outside the gene matches.

Many counts were recorded for this clonotype. The chain carries TRBV6-2 or TRBV6-3 and TRBJ1-1; unclear D gene. Germline assignment: CDR1 MNHEY and CDR2 SVGEGT. This CDR3 is 12 amino acids long. Trimming pared 4 bases from V and 5 bases from J, leaving 8 bases between. The CDR3 spells CASSFLWTEAFF. The CDR3 DNA reads as TGTGCCAGCAGTTTTCTATGGACTGAAGCTTTCTTT.

This chain links TRBV12-5 with TRBJ1-4, with a tentative D call TRBD1 (5 bases). The CDR3 length is 18 residues. V was pared by 5 bases and J by 5 bases, with 24 bases between. The germline CDR1 and CDR2 sequences are LGHNT and FRNRAP. The CDR3 sequence: CASGAVRRAGEVNEKLFF. CDR3 in DNA: TGTGCTAGTGGTGCAGTTCGGAGGGCGGGGGAAGTGAATGAAAAACTGTTTTTT.

This clonotype was picked up a small number of times. The chain couples TRBV5-1 to TRBJ2-1, with 7 bases that match TRBD2. With 4 bases clipped from V and 0 bases from J, the junction kept 1 base outside the gene matches. The CDR3 sequence is 14 residues long. Germline loops: CDR1 SGHRS, CDR2 YFSETQ. CDR3 DNA sequence: TGCGCCAGCAGCCAGCGGGGCTCCTACAATGAGCAGTTCTTC. It specifies CASSQRGSYNEQFF.

This clonotype was counted a few times. This rearrangement joins TRBV6-1 to TRBJ1-1; the D gene is possibly TRBD1 (6 bases). The CDR3 spans 14 residues. CDR1 and CDR2 from the germline V gene are MNHNS and SASEGT. Between the trimmed V and J ends, which lost 7 bases and 10 bases, there was a span of 22 bases. CDR3 sequence reads: CASKWGTDRGRAFF. CDR3 DNA sequence: TGTGCCAGCAAGTGGGGGACGGACAGAGGGAGAGCTTTCTTT.

V usage is TRBV6-6 and J usage is TRBJ2-7, with D perhaps being TRBD1 or TRBD2 (5 bases each). CDR3 length: 16 residues. The germline V and J ends were trimmed by 4 bases and 0 bases, with 16 bases remaining between them. Germline lookup yields CDR1 MNHNY and CDR2 SVGAGI (reference sequence). CDR3 in amino acids: CASSLAPRGASYEQYF. The CDR3 DNA reads TGTGCCAGCAGTTTAGCTCCACGAGGGGCCTCCTACGAGCAGTACTTC.

This clonotype came up a few times. This chain links TRBV6-2 or TRBV6-3 with TRBJ2-3; 9 bases agree with TRBD1. Germline CDR1 is MNHEY and CDR2 is SVGEGT. This CDR3 region has 16 residues. After removal of 4 bases from V and 1 base from J, the junction contained 6 bases not matched to a gene. The CDR3 DNA is TGTGCCAGCAGTTCCCTCGACAGGGGGGGCACAGATACGCAGTATTTT. Translated: CASSSLDRGGTDTQYF.

At least ten counts were recorded for this clonotype. The V call is TRBV7-8, the J call TRBJ1-4, with a tentative D call TRBD1 (5 bases). Germline V lookup: CDR1 SGHVS, CDR2 FQNEAQ. This CDR3 is built from 15 residues. Deletions cut 3 bases from V and 6 bases from J, with 14 bases between. CDR3 residues: CASSFGGLRDEKLFF. The CDR3 nucleotides are TGTGCCAGCAGCTTTGGGGGACTCCGCGATGAAAAACTGTTTTTT.

There are a few counts of this clonotype. The J gene is TRBJ2-5, the V gene TRBV7-3; no clear D. Germline CDR1 SGHTA, CDR2 FQGTGA. V lost 2 bases and J lost 4, with 8 bases in between. This CDR3 is built from 13 residues. CDR3 sequence reads: CASSLEVRETQYF. The CDR3 DNA sequence: TGTGCCAGCAGCTTAGAGGTGCGAGAGACCCAGTACTTC.

The sample holds many counts of this clonotype. This chain joins TRBV7-9 and TRBJ2-7; D perhaps matches TRBD2 (6 bases). V lost 3 bases and J 1 base, leaving 13 bases between the germline ends. Germline CDR1 is SEHNR and CDR2 is FQNEAQ (reference sequence). The CDR3 runs to 15 residues. CDR3 DNA sequence: TGTGCCAGCAGCTTCGGGGGAGGCCTTTCCTACGAGCAGTACGTC. Protein: CASSFGGGLSYEQYV.

The chain is built from TRBV5-6 and TRBJ2-2, with 15 bases aligning to TRBD2. The junction had 4 bases not matched to a gene; V was cut back by 3 bases and J by 7 bases. This CDR3 is built from 16 residues. The germline gives CDR1 SGHDT, CDR2 YYEEEE. CDR3 nucleotide sequence: TGTGCCAGCAGCTGGGGGACTAGCGGGAGGTTCGGGGAGCTGTTTTTT. This sequence encodes CASSWGTSGRFGELFF.

This clonotype has a count of ten or more. V and J are TRBV4-3 and TRBJ1-5; 7 bases are shared with TRBD1. CDR1 is LGHNA and CDR2 is YSLEER in the germline V gene. The V and J ends lost 3 bases and 4 bases, in that order; junction bases with no gene match: 3. The CDR3 runs to 14 residues. CDR3 protein: CASSHGTANQPQHF. The CDR3 nucleotides read TGCGCCAGCAGCCATGGGACAGCTAATCAGCCCCAGCATTTT.

This clonotype was detected many times. V is TRBV6-1 and J is TRBJ2-5; possible D gene TRBD1, 5 bases. Trimming removed 5 bases from V and 7 bases from J, with 14 bases in between. This CDR3 is 13 amino acids long. Looked up from germline, CDR1 is MNHNS and CDR2 is SASEGT. CDR3 bases: TGTGCCAGCAGTCCCAGGGAAACCGGGACCCAGTACTTC. It codes for CASSPRETGTQYF.

With regard to this clonotype: A read error may explain this, as a much larger clone is one base away. The chain employs TRBV7-6 and TRBJ1-4, with 7 bases fitting TRBD1. There are 14 residues in the CDR3. Germline values: CDR1 SGHVS, CDR2 FNYEAQ. The J segment lost 11 bases and the V segment lost 1 base, leaving 7 bases of the junction unmatched. The CDR3 nucleotides read TGTGCCAGCAGCTTAGAGGGGGCTTGGGATAAACTGTTTTTT. Translating it yields CASSLEGAWDKLFF.

The CDR3 region is CASSLARREVDEQYV. The CDR3 DNA reads as TGTGCCAGCAGCTTGGCCCGGCGGGAGGTAGACGAGCAGTACGTC. The chain has TRBV5-6 and TRBJ2-7, with 8 bases identical to TRBD2. With 0 bases clipped from V and 5 bases from J, the junction kept 7 bases outside the gene matches. CDR3 length: 15 residues. Germline V gene lookup returns CDR1 SGHDT and CDR2 YYEEEE.

This clonotype is deemed medium-sized. The gene calls are TRBV20-1 and TRBJ2-7, with TRBD2 matching over 11 bases. Germline V gene lookup returns CDR1 DFQATT and CDR2 SNEGSKA (reference sequence). This CDR3 is 16 amino acids long. J gave up 3 bases and V 2 bases, and 9 bases lay outside the gene matches. The CDR3 sequence is CSARPITSGSVYEQYF. Here the CDR3 DNA reads TGCAGTGCTAGACCTATTACTAGCGGGAGTGTCTACGAGCAGTACTTC.

A few counts support this clonotype. This chain uses TRBV19 with TRBJ1-5; 7 bases are shared with TRBD1. Per the germline V gene, CDR1 is LNHDA and CDR2 is SQIVND (reference sequence). The CDR3 spans 16 residues. With 1 base clipped from V and 4 bases from J, the junction kept 7 bases outside the gene matches. The CDR3 sequence is CASSIVLAGGNQPQHF. Written as DNA, the CDR3 is TGTGCCAGTAGTATAGTCCTCGCAGGGGGGAATCAGCCCCAGCATTTT.

The chain uses TRBV10-3 and TRBJ2-7; a weak D match, TRBD1 (5 bases). The V gene lost 5 bases and the J gene lost 3 bases, with 8 bases spanning the gap. This CDR3 spans 12 amino acids. Germline CDR1 is ENHRY and CDR2 is SYGVKD. The CDR3 bases are TGTGCCATCAGTTCGACAGACTACGAGCAGTACTTC. Translated: CAISSTDYEQYF.